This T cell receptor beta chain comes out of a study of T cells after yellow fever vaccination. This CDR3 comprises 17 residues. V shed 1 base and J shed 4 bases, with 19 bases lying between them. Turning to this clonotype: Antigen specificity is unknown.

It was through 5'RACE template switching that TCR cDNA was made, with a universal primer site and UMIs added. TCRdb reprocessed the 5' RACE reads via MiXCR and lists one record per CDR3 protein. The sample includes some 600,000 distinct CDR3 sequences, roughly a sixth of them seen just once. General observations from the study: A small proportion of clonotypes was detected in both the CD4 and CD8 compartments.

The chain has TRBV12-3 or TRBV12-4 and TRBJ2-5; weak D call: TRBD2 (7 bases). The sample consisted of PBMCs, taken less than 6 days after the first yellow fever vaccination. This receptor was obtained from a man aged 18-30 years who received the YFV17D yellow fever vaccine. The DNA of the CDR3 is TGTGCCAGCAGTTTAGGGGGGATTGCGGGGGCAGTAGAGACCCAGTACTTC. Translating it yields CASSLGGIAGAVETQYF.